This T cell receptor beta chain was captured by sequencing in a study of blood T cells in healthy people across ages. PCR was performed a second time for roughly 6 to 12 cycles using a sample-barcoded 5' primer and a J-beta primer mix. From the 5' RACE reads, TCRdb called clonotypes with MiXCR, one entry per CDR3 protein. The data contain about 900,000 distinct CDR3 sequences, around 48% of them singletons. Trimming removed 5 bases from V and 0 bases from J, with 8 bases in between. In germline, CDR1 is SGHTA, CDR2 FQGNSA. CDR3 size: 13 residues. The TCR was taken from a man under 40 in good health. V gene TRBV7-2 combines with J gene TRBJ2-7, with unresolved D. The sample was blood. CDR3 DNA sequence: TGTGCCAGCAGCAATGGGCTCTCCTACGAGCAGTACTTC. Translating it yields CASSNGLSYEQYF.